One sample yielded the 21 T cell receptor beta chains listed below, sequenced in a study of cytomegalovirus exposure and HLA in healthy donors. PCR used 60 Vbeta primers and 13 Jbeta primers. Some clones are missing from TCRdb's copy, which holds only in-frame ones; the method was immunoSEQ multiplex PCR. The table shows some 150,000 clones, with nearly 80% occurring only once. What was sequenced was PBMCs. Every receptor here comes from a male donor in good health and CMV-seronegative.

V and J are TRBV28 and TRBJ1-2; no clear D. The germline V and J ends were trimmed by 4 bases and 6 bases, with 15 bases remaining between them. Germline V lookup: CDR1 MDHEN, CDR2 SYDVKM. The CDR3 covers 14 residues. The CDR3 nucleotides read TGTGCCAGCAGTTCTATGAGAAGTAATAATGGCTACACCTTC. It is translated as CASSSMRSNNGYTF.

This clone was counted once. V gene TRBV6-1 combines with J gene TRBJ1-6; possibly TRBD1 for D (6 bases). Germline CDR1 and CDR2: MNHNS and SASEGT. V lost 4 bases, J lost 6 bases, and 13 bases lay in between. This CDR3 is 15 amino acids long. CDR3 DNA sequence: TGTGCCAGCAGTGTTCCCAGGGGACCTAATTCACCCCTCCACTTT. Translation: CASSVPRGPNSPLHF.

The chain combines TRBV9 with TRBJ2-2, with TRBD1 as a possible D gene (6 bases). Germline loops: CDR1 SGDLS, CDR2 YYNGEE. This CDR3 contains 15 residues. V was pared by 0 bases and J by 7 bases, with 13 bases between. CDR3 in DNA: TGTGCCAGCAGCGTAGATGGCAGGGGCGACGGGGAGCTGTTTTTT. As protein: CASSVDGRGDGELFF.

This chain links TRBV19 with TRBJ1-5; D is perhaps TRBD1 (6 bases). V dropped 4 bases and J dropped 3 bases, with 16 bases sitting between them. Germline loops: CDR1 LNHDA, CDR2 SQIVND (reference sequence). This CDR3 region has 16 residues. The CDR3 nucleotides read TGTGCCAGTAGTACAGGGGAAGGGGGACCCAATCAGCCCCAGCATTTT. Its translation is CASSTGEGGPNQPQHF.

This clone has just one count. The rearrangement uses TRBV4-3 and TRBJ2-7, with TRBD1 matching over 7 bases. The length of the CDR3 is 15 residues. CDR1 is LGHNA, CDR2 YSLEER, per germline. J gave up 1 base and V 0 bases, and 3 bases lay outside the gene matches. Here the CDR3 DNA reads TGCGCCAGCAGCCAAGAGCAGGGGGATTCCTACGAGCAGTACTTC. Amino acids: CASSQEQGDSYEQYF.

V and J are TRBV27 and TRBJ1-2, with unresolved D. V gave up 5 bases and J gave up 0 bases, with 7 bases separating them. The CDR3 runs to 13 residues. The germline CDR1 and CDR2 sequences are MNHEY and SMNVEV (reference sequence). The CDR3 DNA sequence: TGTGCCAGCAGTCCATTAGCTAACTATGGCTACACCTTC. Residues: CASSPLANYGYTF.

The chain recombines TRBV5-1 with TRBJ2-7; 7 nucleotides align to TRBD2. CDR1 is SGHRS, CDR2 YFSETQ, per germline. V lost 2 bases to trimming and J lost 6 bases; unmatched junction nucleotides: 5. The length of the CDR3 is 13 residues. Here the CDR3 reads CASSFAGDSEQYF. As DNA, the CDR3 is TGCGCCAGCAGCTTCGCGGGGGATAGCGAGCAGTACTTC.

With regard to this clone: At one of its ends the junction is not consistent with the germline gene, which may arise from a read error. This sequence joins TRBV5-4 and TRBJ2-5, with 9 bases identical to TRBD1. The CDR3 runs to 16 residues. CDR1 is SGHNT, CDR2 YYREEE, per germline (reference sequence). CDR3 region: CASSSTGTGYQEAQYF. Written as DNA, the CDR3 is TGTGCCAGCAGCAGTACCGGGACAGGGTACCAAGAGGCCCAGTACTTC.

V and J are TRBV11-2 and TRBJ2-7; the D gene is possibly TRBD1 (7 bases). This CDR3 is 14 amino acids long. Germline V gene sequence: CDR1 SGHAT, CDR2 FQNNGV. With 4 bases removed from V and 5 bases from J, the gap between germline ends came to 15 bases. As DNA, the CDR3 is TGTGCCAGCAGCTACCGGGGGACAGCCGACGAGCAGTACTTC. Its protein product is CASSYRGTADEQYF. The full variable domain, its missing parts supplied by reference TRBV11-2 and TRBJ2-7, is EAGVAQSPRYKIIEKRQSVAFWCNPISGHATLYWYQQILGQGPKLLIQFQNNGVVDDSQLPKDRFSAERLKGVDSTLKIQPAKLEDSAVYLCASSYRGTADEQYFGPGTRLTVT.

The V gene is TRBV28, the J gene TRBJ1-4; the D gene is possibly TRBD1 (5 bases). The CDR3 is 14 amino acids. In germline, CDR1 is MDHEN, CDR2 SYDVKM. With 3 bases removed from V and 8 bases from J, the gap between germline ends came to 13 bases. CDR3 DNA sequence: TGTGCCAGCAGTTTTTATCAGGGTTTGGAAAAACTGTTTTTT. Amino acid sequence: CASSFYQGLEKLFF.

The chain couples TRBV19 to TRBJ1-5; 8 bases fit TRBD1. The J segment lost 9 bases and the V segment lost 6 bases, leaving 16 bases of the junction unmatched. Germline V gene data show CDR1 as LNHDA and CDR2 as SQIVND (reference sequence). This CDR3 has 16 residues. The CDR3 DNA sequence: TGTGCCAGTAGGGGCGAGGGAACAGGGGGGTCGGGGCCCCAGCATTTT. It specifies CASRGEGTGGSGPQHF.

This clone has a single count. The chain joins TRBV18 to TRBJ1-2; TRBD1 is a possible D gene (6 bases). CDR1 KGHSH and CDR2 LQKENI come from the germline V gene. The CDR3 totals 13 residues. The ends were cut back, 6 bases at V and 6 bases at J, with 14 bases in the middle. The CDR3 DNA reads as TGTGCCAGCTCCTTTGCACAGGGTGATGGCTACACCTTC. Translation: CASSFAQGDGYTF.

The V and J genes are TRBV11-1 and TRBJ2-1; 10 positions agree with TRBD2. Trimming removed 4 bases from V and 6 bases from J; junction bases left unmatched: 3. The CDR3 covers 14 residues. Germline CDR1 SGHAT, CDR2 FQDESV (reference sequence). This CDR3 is CASSSGLAFNEQFF. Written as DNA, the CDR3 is TGTGCCAGCAGCTCGGGACTAGCGTTCAATGAGCAGTTCTTC.

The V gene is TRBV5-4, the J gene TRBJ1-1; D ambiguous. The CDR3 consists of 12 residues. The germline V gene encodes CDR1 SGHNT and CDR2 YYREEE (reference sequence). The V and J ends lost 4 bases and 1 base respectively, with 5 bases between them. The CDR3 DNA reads TGTGCCAGCAGCACGAGGAACACTGAAGCTTTCTTT. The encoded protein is CASSTRNTEAFF.

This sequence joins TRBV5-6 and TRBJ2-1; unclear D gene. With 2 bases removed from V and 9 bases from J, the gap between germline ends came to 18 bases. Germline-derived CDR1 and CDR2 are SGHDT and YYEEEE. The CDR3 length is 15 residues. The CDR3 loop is CASSFTPTLLGEQFF. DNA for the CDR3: TGTGCCAGCAGCTTCACCCCTACCCTACTCGGTGAGCAGTTCTTC.

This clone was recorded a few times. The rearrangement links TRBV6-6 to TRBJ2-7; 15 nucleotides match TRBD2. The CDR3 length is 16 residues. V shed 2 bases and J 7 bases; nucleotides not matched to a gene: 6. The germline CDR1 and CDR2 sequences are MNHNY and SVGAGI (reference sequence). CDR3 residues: CASSYPGLAGGEEQYF. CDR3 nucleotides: TGTGCCAGCAGTTACCCGGGACTAGCGGGGGGTGAGGAGCAGTACTTC.

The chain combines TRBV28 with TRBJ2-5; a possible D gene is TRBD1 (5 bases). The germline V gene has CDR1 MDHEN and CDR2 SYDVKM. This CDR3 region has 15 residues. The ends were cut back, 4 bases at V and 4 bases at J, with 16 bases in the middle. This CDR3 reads CASSYSPLGPETQYF. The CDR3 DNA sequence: TGTGCCAGCAGTTATTCGCCCCTGGGGCCAGAGACCCAGTACTTC.

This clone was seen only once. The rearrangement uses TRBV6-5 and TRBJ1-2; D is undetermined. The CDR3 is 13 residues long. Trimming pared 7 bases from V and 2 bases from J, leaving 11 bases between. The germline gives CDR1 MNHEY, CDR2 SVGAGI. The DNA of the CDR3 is TGTGCCAGCACCAACGGAGAGAACTATGGCTACACCTTC. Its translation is CASTNGENYGYTF.

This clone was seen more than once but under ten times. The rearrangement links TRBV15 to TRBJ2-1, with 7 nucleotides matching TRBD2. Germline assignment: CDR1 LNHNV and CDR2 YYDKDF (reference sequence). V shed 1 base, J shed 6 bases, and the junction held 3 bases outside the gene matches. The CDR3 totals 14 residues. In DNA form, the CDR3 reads TGTGCCACCAGCAGAGGTACGGGGGGCAATGAGCAGTTCTTC. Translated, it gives CATSRGTGGNEQFF. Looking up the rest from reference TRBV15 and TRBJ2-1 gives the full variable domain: DAMVIQNPRYQVTQFGKPVTLSCSQTLNHNVMYWYQQKSSQAPKLLFHYYDKDFNNEADTPDNFQSRRPNTSFCFLDIRSPGLGDTAMYLCATSRGTGGNEQFFGPGTRLTVL.

CDR3 bases: TGTGCCAGCAGCCCCAACACGGGGAGGAAAGAGACCCAGTACTTC. Its protein is CASSPNTGRKETQYF. The chain recombines TRBV7-6 with TRBJ2-5; tentative D call: TRBD2 (6 bases). The CDR3 spans 15 residues. V was cut by 5 bases and J by 3 bases, with 16 bases left in between. Germline CDR1 is SGHVS and CDR2 is FNYEAQ.

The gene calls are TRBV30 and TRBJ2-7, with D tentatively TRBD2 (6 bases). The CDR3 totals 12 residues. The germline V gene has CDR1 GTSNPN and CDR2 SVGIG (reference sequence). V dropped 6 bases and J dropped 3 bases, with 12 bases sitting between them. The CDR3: CACGTSGYEQYF. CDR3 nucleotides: TGTGCCTGCGGGACTTCGGGCTACGAGCAGTACTTC.